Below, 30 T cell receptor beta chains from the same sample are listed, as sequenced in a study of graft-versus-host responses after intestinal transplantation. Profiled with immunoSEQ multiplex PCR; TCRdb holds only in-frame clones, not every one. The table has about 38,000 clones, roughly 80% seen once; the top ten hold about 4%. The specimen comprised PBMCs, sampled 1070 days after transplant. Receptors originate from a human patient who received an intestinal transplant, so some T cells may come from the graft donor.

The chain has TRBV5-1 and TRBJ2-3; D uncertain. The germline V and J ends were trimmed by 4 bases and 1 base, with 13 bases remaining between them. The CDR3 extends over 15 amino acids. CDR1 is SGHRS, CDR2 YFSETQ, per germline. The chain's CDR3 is CASSVDSGGTDTQYF. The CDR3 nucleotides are TGCGCCAGCAGCGTAGACTCTGGCGGCACAGATACGCAGTATTTT.

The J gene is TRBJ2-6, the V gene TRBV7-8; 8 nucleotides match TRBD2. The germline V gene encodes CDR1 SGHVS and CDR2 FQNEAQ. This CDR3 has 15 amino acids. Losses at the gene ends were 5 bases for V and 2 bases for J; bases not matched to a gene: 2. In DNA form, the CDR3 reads TGTGCCAGCAGCCCCGGGGGGGCTGGGGCCAACGTCCTGACTTTC. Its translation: CASSPGGAGANVLTF.

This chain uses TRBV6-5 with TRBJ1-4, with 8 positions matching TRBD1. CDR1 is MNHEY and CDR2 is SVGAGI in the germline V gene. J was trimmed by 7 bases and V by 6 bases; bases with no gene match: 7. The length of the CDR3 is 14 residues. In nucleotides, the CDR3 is TGTGCCAGCAGCCGCGGACAGGGACCTGAAAAACTGTTTTTT. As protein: CASSRGQGPEKLFF.

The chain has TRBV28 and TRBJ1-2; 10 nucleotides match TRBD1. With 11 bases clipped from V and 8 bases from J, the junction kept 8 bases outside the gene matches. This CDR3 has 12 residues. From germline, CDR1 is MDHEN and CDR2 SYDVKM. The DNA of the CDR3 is TGTGCCTGCTGGGACAGGGGTCCGGGCTACACCTTC. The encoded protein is CACWDRGPGYTF.

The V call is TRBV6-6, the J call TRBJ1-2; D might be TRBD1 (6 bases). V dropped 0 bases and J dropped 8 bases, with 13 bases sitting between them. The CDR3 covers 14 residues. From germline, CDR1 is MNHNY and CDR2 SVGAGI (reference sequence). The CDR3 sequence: CASSYSRGLRGYTF. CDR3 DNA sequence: TGTGCCAGCAGTTACTCCCGGGGGCTAAGAGGCTACACCTTC.

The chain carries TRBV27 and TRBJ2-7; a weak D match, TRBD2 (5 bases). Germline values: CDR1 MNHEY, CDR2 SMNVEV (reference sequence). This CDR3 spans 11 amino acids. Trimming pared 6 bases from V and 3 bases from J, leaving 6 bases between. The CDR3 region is CASRSGYEQYF. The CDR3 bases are TGTGCCAGCAGGAGCGGCTACGAGCAGTACTTC.

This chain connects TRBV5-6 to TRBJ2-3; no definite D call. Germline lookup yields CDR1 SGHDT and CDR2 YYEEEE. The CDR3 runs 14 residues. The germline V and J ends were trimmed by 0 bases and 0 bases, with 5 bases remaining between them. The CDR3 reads CASSLGLSTDTQYF. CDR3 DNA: TGTGCCAGCAGCTTGGGGCTTAGCACAGATACGCAGTATTTT.

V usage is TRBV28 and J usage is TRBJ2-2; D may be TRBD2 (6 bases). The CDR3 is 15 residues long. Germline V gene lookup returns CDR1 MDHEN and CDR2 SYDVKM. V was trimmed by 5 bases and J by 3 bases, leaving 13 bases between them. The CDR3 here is CASSPPGLYTGELFF. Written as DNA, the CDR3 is TGTGCCAGCAGTCCCCCGGGACTCTACACCGGGGAGCTGTTTTTT.

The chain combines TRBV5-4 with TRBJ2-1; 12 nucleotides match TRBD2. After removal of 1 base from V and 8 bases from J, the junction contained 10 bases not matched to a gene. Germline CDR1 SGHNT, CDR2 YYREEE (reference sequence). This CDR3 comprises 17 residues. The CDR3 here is CASSLFKLAGGEDEQFF. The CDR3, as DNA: TGTGCCAGCAGCTTGTTCAAGCTAGCGGGAGGGGAGGATGAGCAGTTCTTC.

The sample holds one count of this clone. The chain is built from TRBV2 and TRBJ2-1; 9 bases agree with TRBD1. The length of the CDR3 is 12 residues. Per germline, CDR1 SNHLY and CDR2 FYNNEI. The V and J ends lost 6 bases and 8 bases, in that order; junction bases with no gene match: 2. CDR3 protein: CASRGQGDEQFF. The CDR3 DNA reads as TGTGCCAGCAGGGGACAGGGCGATGAGCAGTTCTTC.

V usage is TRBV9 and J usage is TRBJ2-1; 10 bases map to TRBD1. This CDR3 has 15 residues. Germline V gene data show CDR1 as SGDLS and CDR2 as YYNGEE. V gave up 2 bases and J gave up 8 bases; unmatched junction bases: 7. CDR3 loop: CASSVWGQGLDEQFF. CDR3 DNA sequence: TGTGCCAGCAGCGTGTGGGGACAGGGGCTCGATGAGCAGTTCTTC.

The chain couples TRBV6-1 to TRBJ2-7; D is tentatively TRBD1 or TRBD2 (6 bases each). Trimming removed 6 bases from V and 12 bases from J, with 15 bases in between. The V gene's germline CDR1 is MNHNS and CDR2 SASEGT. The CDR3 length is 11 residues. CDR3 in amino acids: CASSNGGHGYF. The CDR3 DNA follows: TGTGCCAGCAGCAATGGGGGGCATGGGTACTTC.

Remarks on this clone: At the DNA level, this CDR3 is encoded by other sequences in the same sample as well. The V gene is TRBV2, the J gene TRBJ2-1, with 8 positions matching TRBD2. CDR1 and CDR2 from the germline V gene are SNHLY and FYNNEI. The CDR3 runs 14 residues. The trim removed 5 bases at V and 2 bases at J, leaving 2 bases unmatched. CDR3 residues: CASSRLATYNEQFF. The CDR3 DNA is TGTGCCAGCAGTAGACTAGCGACCTACAATGAGCAGTTCTTC. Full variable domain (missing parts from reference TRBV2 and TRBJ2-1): EPEVTQTPSHQVTQMGQEVILRCVPISNHLYFYWYRQILGQKVEFLVSFYNNEISEKSEIFDDQFSVERPDGSNFTLKIRSTKLEDSAMYFCASSRLATYNEQFFGPGTRLTVL.

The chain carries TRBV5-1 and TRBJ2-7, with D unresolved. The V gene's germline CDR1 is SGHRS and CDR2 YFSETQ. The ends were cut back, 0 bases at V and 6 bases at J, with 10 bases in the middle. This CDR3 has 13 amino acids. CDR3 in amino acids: CASSLAVDGEQYF. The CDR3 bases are TGCGCCAGCAGCTTGGCCGTCGACGGCGAGCAGTACTTC.

CDR3 in DNA: TGTGCCATCAGTGAGCCGCATACTCACTACAATGAGCAGTTCTTC. This codes for CAISEPHTHYNEQFF. The chain uses TRBV10-3 and TRBJ2-1; no reliable D call. The CDR3 has 15 residues. Germline CDR1 is ENHRY and CDR2 is SYGVKD. Trimming pared 2 bases from V and 3 bases from J, leaving 11 bases between.

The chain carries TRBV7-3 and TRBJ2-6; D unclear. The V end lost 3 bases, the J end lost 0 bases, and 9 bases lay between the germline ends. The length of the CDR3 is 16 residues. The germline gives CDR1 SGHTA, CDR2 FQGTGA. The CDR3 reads CASSFGWSSGANVLTF. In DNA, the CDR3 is TGTGCCAGCAGCTTCGGGTGGAGCTCTGGGGCCAACGTCCTGACTTTC. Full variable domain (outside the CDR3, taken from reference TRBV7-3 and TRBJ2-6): GAGVSQTPSNKVTEKGKYVELRCDPISGHTALYWYRQSLGQGPEFLIYFQGTGAADDSGLPNDRFFAVRPEGSVSTLKIQRTERGDSAVYLCASSFGWSSGANVLTFGAGSRLTVL.

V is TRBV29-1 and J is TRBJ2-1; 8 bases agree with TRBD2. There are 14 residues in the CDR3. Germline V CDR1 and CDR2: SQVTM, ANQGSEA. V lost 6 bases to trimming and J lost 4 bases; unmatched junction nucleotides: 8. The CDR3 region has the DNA TGCAGCGTCCGAGAAGCGGGAGAGTACAATGAGCAGTTCTTC. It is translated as CSVREAGEYNEQFF.

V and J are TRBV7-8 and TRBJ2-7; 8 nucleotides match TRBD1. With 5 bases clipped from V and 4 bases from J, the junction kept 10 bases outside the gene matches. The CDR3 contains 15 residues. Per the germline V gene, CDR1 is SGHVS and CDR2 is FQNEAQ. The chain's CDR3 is CASSILRGRGYEQYF. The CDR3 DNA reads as TGTGCCAGCAGCATACTCAGGGGGCGCGGATACGAGCAGTACTTC.

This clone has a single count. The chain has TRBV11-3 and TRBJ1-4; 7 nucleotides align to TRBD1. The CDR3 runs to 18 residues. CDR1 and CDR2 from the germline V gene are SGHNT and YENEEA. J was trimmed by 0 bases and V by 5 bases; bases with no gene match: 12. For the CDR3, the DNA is TGTGCCAGCAGCGACAGACAGGGAATCGGAGCAACTAATGAAAAACTGTTTTTT. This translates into CASSDRQGIGATNEKLFF. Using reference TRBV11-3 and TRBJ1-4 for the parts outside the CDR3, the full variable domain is EAGVVQSPRYKIIEKKQPVAFWCNPISGHNTLYWYLQNLGQGPELLIRYENEEAVDDSQLPKDRFSAERLKGVDSTLKIQPAELGDSAVYLCASSDRQGIGATNEKLFFGSGTQLSVL.

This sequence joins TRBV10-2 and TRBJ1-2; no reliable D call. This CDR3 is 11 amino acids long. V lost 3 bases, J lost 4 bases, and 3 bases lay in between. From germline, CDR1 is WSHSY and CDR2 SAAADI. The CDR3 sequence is CASSDGYGYTF. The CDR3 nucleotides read TGCGCCAGCAGTGACGGCTATGGCTACACCTTC.

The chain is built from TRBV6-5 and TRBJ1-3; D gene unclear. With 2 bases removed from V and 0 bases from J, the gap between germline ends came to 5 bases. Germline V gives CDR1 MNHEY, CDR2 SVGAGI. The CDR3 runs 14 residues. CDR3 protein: CASSYAPSGNTIYF. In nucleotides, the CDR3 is TGTGCCAGCAGTTACGCACCCTCTGGAAACACCATATATTTT.

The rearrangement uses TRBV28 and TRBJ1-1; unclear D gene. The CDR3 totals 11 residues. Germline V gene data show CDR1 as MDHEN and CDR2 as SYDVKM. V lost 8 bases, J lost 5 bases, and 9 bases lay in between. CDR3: CASRGKTEAFF. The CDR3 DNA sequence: TGTGCCAGCCGCGGGAAAACTGAAGCTTTCTTT.

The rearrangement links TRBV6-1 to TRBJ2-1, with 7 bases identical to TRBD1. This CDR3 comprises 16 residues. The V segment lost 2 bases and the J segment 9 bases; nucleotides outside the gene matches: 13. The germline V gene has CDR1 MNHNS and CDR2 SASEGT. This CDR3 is CASSETLPTGKGEQFF. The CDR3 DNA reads TGTGCCAGCAGTGAAACTCTGCCGACAGGGAAGGGTGAGCAGTTCTTC.

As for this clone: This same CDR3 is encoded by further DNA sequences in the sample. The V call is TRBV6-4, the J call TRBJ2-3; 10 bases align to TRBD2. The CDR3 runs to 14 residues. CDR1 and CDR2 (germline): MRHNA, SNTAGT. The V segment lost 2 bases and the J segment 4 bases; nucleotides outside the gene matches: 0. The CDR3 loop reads CASSDSGGADTQYF. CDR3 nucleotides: TGTGCCAGCAGTGACAGCGGGGGGGCAGATACGCAGTATTTT.

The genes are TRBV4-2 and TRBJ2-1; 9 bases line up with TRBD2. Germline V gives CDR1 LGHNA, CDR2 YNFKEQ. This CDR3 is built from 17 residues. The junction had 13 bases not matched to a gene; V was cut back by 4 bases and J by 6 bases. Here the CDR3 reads CASSPPTSGIPFNEQFF. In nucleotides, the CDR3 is TGTGCCAGCAGCCCCCCGACTAGCGGAATCCCTTTCAATGAGCAGTTCTTC.

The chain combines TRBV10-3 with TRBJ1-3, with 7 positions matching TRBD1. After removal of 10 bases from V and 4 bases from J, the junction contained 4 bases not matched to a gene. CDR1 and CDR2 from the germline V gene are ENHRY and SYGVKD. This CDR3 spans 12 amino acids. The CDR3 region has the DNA TGTGCCACTAGGGACAGAGGAAACACCATATATTTT. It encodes CATRDRGNTIYF.

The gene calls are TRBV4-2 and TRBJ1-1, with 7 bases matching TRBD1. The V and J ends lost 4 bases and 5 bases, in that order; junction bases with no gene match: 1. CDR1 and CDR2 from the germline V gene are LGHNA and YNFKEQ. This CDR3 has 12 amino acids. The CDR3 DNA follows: TGTGCCAGCAGCCCGACAGGGACTGAAGCTTTCTTT. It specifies CASSPTGTEAFF.

The CDR3 loop reads CSAKNGTWLVTQYF. The CDR3 nucleotides read TGCAGCGCGAAGAATGGGACCTGGTTAGTCACCCAGTACTTC. This chain links TRBV29-1 with TRBJ2-5, with D tentatively TRBD1 or TRBD2 (5 bases each). The CDR3 extends over 14 amino acids. Trimming took off 7 bases at V and 8 bases at J, with 23 bases between the two ends. Per the germline V gene, CDR1 is SQVTM and CDR2 is ANQGSEA.

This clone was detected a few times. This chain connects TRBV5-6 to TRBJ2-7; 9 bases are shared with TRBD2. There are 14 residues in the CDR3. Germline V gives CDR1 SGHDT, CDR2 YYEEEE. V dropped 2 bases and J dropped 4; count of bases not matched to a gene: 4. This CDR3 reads CASSFGGGGYEQYF. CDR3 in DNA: TGTGCCAGCAGCTTTGGCGGGGGGGGATACGAGCAGTACTTC.

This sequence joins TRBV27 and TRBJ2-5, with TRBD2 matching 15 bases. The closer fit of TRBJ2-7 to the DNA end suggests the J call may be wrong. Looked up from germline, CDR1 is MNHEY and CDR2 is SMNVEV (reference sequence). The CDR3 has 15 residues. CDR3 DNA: TGTGCCAGCGGACGGGGACTAGCGGGAGGTTACGAGCAGTACTTC. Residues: CASGRGLAGGYEQYF.